What follows are 30 T cell receptor beta chains derived from one specimen sequenced in a study of CD8+ T cells in alopecia areata. The authors extracted RNA and reverse transcribed it into cDNA as the sequencing template. Assay: immunoSEQ multiplex PCR; the TCRdb copy retains only in-frame clones and omits some. The sample contains tens of thousands of clones, around three quarters of which appear only once. The sample's treatment: oral pan-JAK inhibitor, 5-10 mg twice daily. This sample comprised CD8+ T cells sorted from blood, obtained around week 42, from a patient treated with tofacitinib. These TCRs come from a human donor with alopecia areata.

The J gene is TRBJ1-2, the V gene TRBV7-2; TRBD1 aligns across 9 bases. J was trimmed by 4 bases and V by 5 bases; bases with no gene match: 8. In germline, CDR1 is SGHTA, CDR2 FQGNSA. The CDR3 is 15 residues long. The chain's CDR3 is CASSNPTGGGYGYTF. In DNA, the CDR3 is TGTGCCAGCAGCAATCCTACAGGGGGCGGCTATGGCTACACCTTC.

The chain employs TRBV4-3 and TRBJ1-2; 10 nucleotides agree with TRBD1. CDR1 is LGHNA and CDR2 is YSLEER in the germline V gene. V lost 8 bases, J lost 4 bases, and 10 bases stayed unmatched. The CDR3 runs to 15 residues. The CDR3 loop is CASRGTGDQFYGYTF. In DNA, the CDR3 is TGCGCCAGCCGCGGGACAGGGGATCAATTCTATGGCTACACCTTC.

The chain joins TRBV30 to TRBJ1-1; D is undetermined. Germline loops: CDR1 GTSNPN, CDR2 SVGIG (reference sequence). The CDR3 is 12 residues long. The ends were cut back, 3 bases at V and 5 bases at J, with 10 bases in the middle. CDR3 nucleotide sequence: TGTGCCTGGAGGTCCGGGTGGACTGAAGCTTTCTTT. It yields the protein CAWRSGWTEAFF.

V usage is TRBV4-3 and J usage is TRBJ2-7; D may match TRBD1 or TRBD2 (5 bases each). The CDR3 spans 13 residues. Trimming took 0 bases from V and 9 from J, leaving 12 bases between them. CDR1 is LGHNA and CDR2 is YSLEER in the germline V gene. DNA for the CDR3: TGCGCCAGCAGCCAAGATCGAGGGGAATCGCAGTACTTC. Residues: CASSQDRGESQYF.

The V gene is TRBV30, the J gene TRBJ2-4; D possibly corresponds to TRBD2 (5 bases). Germline CDR1 reads GTSNPN; CDR2 reads SVGIG (reference sequence). The CDR3 consists of 14 residues. V was shortened by 3 bases and J by 0 bases, with 9 bases between the two germline ends. CDR3 nucleotides: TGTGCCTGGAGCGGGGATCGAGCCAAAAACATTCAGTACTTC. The encoded protein is CAWSGDRAKNIQYF.

For the CDR3, the DNA is TGTGCCACCGGACAGGGAGGTTCCCAAAACACTGAAGCTTTCTTT. This gives the protein CATGQGGSQNTEAFF. V and J are TRBV28 and TRBJ1-1, with 8 bases aligning to TRBD1. CDR3 size: 15 residues. Unmatched junction bases numbered 12, after V lost 10 bases and J lost 2 bases. Per germline, CDR1 MDHEN and CDR2 SYDVKM.

The chain carries TRBV11-2 and TRBJ2-7, with TRBD2 as a possible D gene (5 bases). CDR1 and CDR2 (germline): SGHAT, FQNNGV. With 5 bases removed from V and 3 bases from J, the gap between germline ends came to 17 bases. CDR3 length: 15 amino acids. In nucleotides, the CDR3 is TGTGCCAGCAGCCCACCTGGGCTTGCGGGCTACGAGCAGTACTTC. Residues: CASSPPGLAGYEQYF. Variable domain in full (rest from reference TRBV11-2 and TRBJ2-7): EAGVAQSPRYKIIEKRQSVAFWCNPISGHATLYWYQQILGQGPKLLIQFQNNGVVDDSQLPKDRFSAERLKGVDSTLKIQPAKLEDSAVYLCASSPPGLAGYEQYFGPGTRLTVT.

The J gene is TRBJ2-2, the V gene TRBV29-1; 8 bases are shared with TRBD2. V lost 6 bases, J lost 1 base, and 4 bases stayed unmatched. This CDR3 comprises 14 residues. The germline CDR1 and CDR2 sequences are SQVTM and ANQGSEA. In DNA form, the CDR3 reads TGCAGCGTCGGGGGGGGTTTGAACACCGGGGAGCTGTTTTTT. It yields the protein CSVGGGLNTGELFF.

This chain uses TRBV29-1 with TRBJ2-3, with 9 nucleotides matching TRBD2. J lost 2 bases, V lost 7 bases, and 7 bases had no gene match. The CDR3 runs to 14 residues. Germline V CDR1 and CDR2: SQVTM, ANQGSEA. For the CDR3, the DNA is TGCAGCGGAATTCTAGCGGGGATCACAGATACGCAGTATTTT. Translated, it gives CSGILAGITDTQYF.

V gene TRBV6-4 combines with J gene TRBJ2-1; tentative D call: TRBD1 (7 bases). CDR1 and CDR2 from the germline V gene are MRHNA and SNTAGT. This CDR3 has 17 amino acids. The V gene lost 5 bases and the J gene lost 0 bases, with 17 bases spanning the gap. The CDR3 sequence: CASSRRATGSSYNEQFF. CDR3 nucleotide sequence: TGTGCCAGCAGTCGGAGGGCGACAGGGAGCTCCTACAATGAGCAGTTCTTC.

The chain combines TRBV30 with TRBJ1-1; unclear D gene. The CDR3 is 12 amino acids. Germline V gives CDR1 GTSNPN, CDR2 SVGIG (reference sequence). V dropped 3 bases and J dropped 2 bases, with 7 bases sitting between them. Here the CDR3 DNA reads TGTGCCTGGAGGGCTTCAAACACTGAAGCTTTCTTT. Translated: CAWRASNTEAFF.

The rearrangement uses TRBV11-2 and TRBJ1-6; no clear D gene. This CDR3 has 13 amino acids. CDR1 is SGHAT and CDR2 is FQNNGV in the germline V gene. Trimming took off 7 bases at V and 4 bases at J, with 8 bases between the two ends. The CDR3 nucleotides are TGTGCCAGCATGCACGGATATAATTCACCCCTCCACTTT. Encoded protein: CASMHGYNSPLHF.

This chain connects TRBV4-3 to TRBJ1-1; D is ambiguous. The CDR3 loop spans 12 amino acids. V was clipped by 0 bases and J by 10 bases, with 9 bases between them. Germline lookup yields CDR1 LGHNA and CDR2 YSLEER. The CDR3 sequence: CASSQDNSRAFF. DNA of the CDR3: TGCGCCAGCAGCCAAGATAACAGTAGAGCTTTCTTT.

This sequence joins TRBV27 and TRBJ2-1; D is unclear. This CDR3 has 13 residues. Trimming pared 2 bases from V and 5 bases from J, leaving 7 bases between. Germline lookup yields CDR1 MNHEY and CDR2 SMNVEV (reference sequence). This chain's CDR3 is CASSLSQDNEQFF. The CDR3, as DNA: TGTGCCAGCAGTTTAAGTCAAGACAATGAGCAGTTCTTC.

This chain joins TRBV6-1 and TRBJ1-2, with D maybe TRBD1 (6 bases). This CDR3 is built from 15 residues. Germline V gene data show CDR1 as MNHNS and CDR2 as SASEGT. Trimming pared 3 bases from V and 6 bases from J, leaving 17 bases between. CDR3 sequence reads: CASSENPGEKDGYTF. Written as DNA, the CDR3 is TGTGCCAGCAGTGAGAACCCAGGGGAGAAGGATGGCTACACCTTC.

Here the CDR3 reads CASSRSLDTEAFF. In nucleotides, the CDR3 is TGTGCCAGCAGCCGTTCATTGGACACTGAAGCTTTCTTT. V gene TRBV7-3 combines with J gene TRBJ1-1; D is uncertain. The V end was cut by 5 bases, the J end by 3 bases, with 10 bases between. This CDR3 has 13 amino acids. Germline CDR1 SGHTA, CDR2 FQGTGA.

The chain is built from TRBV6-5 and TRBJ1-3; D perhaps matches TRBD1 (5 bases). Trimming stripped 5 bases from V and 0 bases from J, with 11 bases between. Germline V gene data show CDR1 as MNHEY and CDR2 as SVGAGI. This CDR3 contains 15 residues. Here the CDR3 DNA reads TGTGCCAGCAGTGGCCAGGGAAGCTCTGGAAACACCATATATTTT. Translating gives CASSGQGSSGNTIYF.

This chain uses TRBV29-1 with TRBJ2-7, with TRBD1 as a possible D gene (6 bases). The V end was cut by 4 bases, the J end by 2 bases, with 12 bases between. Germline CDR1 and CDR2: SQVTM and ANQGSEA. The CDR3 totals 13 residues. The chain's CDR3 is CSVGLGDTYEQYF. The CDR3 nucleotides read TGCAGCGTTGGCTTGGGGGACACCTACGAGCAGTACTTC.

This clone was found a few times. The rearrangement joins TRBV7-8 to TRBJ2-7; D is unclear. V shed 5 bases and J shed 7 bases, with 9 bases lying between them. Germline V gene sequence: CDR1 SGHVS, CDR2 FQNEAQ. The CDR3 loop spans 11 amino acids. In nucleotides, the CDR3 is TGTGCCAGCAGCCGCTCCAATGAGCAGTACTTC. This encodes CASSRSNEQYF.

The chain couples TRBV7-6 to TRBJ1-6, with D unclear. V was pared by 4 bases and J by 0 bases, with 10 bases between. CDR1 is SGHVS, CDR2 FNYEAQ, per germline. The CDR3 sequence is 16 residues long. The CDR3 nucleotides read TGTGCCAGCAGCTCAGGAGCCAGCTCCTATAATTCACCCCTCCACTTT. Its protein product is CASSSGASSYNSPLHF.

The V call is TRBV10-1, the J call TRBJ2-1, with unresolved D. This CDR3 is built from 11 residues. Per germline, CDR1 WNHNN and CDR2 SYGVQD (reference sequence). Deletions cut 3 bases from V and 6 bases from J, with 3 bases between. CDR3 bases: TGCGCCAGCAGTGAAAGCAATGAGCAGTTCTTC. This codes for CASSESNEQFF.

This chain links TRBV10-2 with TRBJ2-5; 8 bases map to TRBD2. Germline V CDR1 and CDR2: WSHSY, SAAADI. The CDR3 runs 17 residues. The ends lost 3 bases at V and 2 bases at J; junction bases unmatched: 11. The DNA for the CDR3 is TGCGCCAGCAGTGACAGAGGGGTAGCGGGGAGACAAGAGACCCAGTACTTC. Translated: CASSDRGVAGRQETQYF.

The chain uses TRBV27 and TRBJ1-6, with no clear D. Looked up from germline, CDR1 is MNHEY and CDR2 is SMNVEV (reference sequence). Trimming cost V 7 bases and J 4 bases, with 11 bases left between them. The CDR3 contains 14 residues. CDR3 DNA: TGTGCCAGCACCACCGGCAGGTATAATTCACCCCTCCACTTT. Amino acids: CASTTGRYNSPLHF.

CDR3 sequence reads: CASSQGGTSEAFF. The CDR3 bases are TGCGCCAGCAGCCAAGGGGGGACCTCCGAAGCTTTCTTT. J is TRBJ1-1 and V is TRBV4-3; TRBD1 is a possible D gene (5 bases). V was shortened by 1 base and J by 8 bases, with 11 bases between the two germline ends. This CDR3 spans 13 amino acids. Germline-derived CDR1 and CDR2 are LGHNA and YSLEER.

The chain couples TRBV7-6 to TRBJ2-1, with D unresolved. Per germline, CDR1 SGHVS and CDR2 FNYEAQ. Trimming shortened V by 4 bases and J by 0 bases, and 13 bases separated the two germline ends. This CDR3 is 16 amino acids long. The CDR3 loop reads CASSSTLPSSYNEQFF. The CDR3 region has the DNA TGTGCCAGCAGCTCCACCCTTCCGAGCTCCTACAATGAGCAGTTCTTC.

This chain joins TRBV2 and TRBJ1-2; 11 bases map to TRBD1. The CDR3 totals 16 residues. Germline V gives CDR1 SNHLY, CDR2 FYNNEI. With V trimmed by 6 bases and J by 2 bases, 8 bases remained unmatched. The CDR3 DNA reads as TGTGCCAGCAGGAGGGGAGGGGACAGGGGGAACTATGGCTACACCTTC. This gives the protein CASRRGGDRGNYGYTF.

The genes are TRBV5-1 and TRBJ1-1; no firm D call. The CDR3 consists of 14 residues. Trimming removed 1 base at V and 2 bases at J, with 9 bases between. Germline-derived CDR1 and CDR2 are SGHRS and YFSETQ. In DNA form, the CDR3 reads TGCGCCAGCAGCTTGAACGGCCCAAACACTGAAGCTTTCTTT. Amino acids: CASSLNGPNTEAFF.

This clone was observed a few times. The rearrangement uses TRBV15 and TRBJ2-7; no firm D call. Per the germline V gene, CDR1 is LNHNV and CDR2 is YYDKDF (reference sequence). The CDR3 has 14 amino acids. The V end was cut by 0 bases, the J end by 7 bases, with 13 bases between. The CDR3 protein is CATSRDPPLQEQYF. CDR3 nucleotide sequence: TGTGCCACCAGCAGAGATCCCCCACTACAGGAGCAGTACTTC. The full variable domain, with the rest looked up from reference TRBV15 and TRBJ2-7, is DAMVIQNPRYQVTQFGKPVTLSCSQTLNHNVMYWYQQKSSQAPKLLFHYYDKDFNNEADTPDNFQSRRPNTSFCFLDIRSPGLGDTAMYLCATSRDPPLQEQYFGPGTRLTVT.

This clone occurred a few times. V and J are TRBV4-3 and TRBJ1-6; no clear D gene. The germline gives CDR1 LGHNA, CDR2 YSLEER. Trimming removed 0 bases from V and 7 bases from J, with 16 bases in between. The CDR3 totals 17 residues. The CDR3: CASSQDRPERMNSPLHF. As DNA, the CDR3 is TGCGCCAGCAGCCAAGATCGGCCTGAGAGGATGAATTCACCCCTCCACTTT.

Only a few counts were recorded for this clone. This sequence joins TRBV5-5 and TRBJ1-2, with 7 bases matching TRBD1. Germline lookup yields CDR1 SGHKS and CDR2 YYEKEE (reference sequence). The CDR3 is 17 amino acids. Trimming cost V 1 base and J 6 bases; bases outside gene matches: 15. DNA for the CDR3: TGTGCCAGCAGCTTGAAACGGGACAGCACGATTATGAATGGCTACACCTTC. This codes for CASSLKRDSTIMNGYTF.